This TCR beta chain was sequenced during a study of PD-1 blockade in classical Hodgkin lymphoma. Findings and caveats of the study: Still unresolved is the cause of the repertoire differences, which may be disease activity or prior therapy. Reported findings placed baseline TCR diversity lower in newly diagnosed patients (compared with healthy donors).

Clones were sequenced by immunoSEQ multiplex PCR, and TCRdb holds only the in-frame ones, with some missing. The data hold 15,000 to 17,000 clones, with just over 85% observed a single time. Time point meaning: newly diagnosed, previously untreated cHL patient sample. The study purified CD4+ T cells from thawed PBMCs using magnetic negative selection. The study compared against PBMCs from newly diagnosed, untreated classical Hodgkin lymphoma. Regarding this clone: Its antigen is not identified.

Deletions cut 5 bases from V and 2 bases from J, with 15 bases between. This CDR3 is built from 15 residues. The V gene's germline CDR1 is MDHEN and CDR2 SYDVKM. This TCR came from a human donor with classical Hodgkin lymphoma. Material for sequencing was CD4+ T cells from blood. This chain links TRBV28 with TRBJ1-2; D is ambiguous. The chain's CDR3 is CASSIIRLRNYGYTF. The CDR3 DNA reads as TGTGCCAGCAGTATCATCCGACTTAGAAACTATGGCTACACCTTC.